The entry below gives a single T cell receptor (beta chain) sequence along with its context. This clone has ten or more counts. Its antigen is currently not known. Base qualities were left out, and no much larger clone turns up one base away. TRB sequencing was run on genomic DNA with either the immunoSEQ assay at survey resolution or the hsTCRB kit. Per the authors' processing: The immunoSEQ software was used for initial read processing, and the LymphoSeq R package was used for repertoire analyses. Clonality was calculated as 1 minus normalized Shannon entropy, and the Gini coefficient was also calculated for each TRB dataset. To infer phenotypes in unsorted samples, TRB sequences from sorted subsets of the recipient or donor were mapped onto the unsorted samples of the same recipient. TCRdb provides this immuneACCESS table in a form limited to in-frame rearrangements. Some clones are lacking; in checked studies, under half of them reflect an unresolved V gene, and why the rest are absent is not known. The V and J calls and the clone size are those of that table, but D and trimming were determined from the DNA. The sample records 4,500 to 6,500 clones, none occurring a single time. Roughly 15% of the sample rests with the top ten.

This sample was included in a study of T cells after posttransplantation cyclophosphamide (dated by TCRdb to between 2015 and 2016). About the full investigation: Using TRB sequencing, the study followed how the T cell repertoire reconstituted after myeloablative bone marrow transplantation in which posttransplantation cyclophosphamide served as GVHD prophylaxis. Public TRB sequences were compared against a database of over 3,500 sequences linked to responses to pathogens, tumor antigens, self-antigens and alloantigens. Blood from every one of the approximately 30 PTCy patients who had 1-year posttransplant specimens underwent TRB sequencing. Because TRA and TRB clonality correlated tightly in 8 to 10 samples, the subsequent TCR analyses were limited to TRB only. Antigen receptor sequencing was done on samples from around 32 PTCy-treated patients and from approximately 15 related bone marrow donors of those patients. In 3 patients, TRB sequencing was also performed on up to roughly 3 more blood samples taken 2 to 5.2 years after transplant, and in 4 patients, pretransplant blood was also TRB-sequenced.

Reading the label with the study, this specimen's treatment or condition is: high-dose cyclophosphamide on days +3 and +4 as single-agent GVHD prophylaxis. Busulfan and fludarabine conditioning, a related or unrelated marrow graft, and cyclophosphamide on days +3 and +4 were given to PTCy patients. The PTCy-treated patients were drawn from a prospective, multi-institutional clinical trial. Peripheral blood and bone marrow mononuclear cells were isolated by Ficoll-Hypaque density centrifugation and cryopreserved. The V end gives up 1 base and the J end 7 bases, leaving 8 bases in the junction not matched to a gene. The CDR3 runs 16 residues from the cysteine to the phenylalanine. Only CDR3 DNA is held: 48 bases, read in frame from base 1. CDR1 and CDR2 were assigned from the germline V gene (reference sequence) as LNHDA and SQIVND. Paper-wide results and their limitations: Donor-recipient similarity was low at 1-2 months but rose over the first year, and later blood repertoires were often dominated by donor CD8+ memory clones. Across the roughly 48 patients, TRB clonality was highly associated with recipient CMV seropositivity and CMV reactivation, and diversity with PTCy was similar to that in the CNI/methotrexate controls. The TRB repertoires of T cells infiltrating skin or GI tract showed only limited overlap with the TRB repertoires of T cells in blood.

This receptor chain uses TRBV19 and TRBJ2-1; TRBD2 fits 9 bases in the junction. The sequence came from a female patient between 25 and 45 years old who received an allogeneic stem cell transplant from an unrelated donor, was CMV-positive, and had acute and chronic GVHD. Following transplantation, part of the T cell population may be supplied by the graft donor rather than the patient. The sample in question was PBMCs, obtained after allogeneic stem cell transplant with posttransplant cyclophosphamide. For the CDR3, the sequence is CASSIGIAGEGNEQFF. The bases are TGTGCCAGTAGTATAGGGATAGCGGGAGAAGGGAATGAGCAGTTCTTC.